A selection of T cell receptor beta chains follows, all from one sample in a study of cytomegalovirus exposure and HLA in healthy donors. TCRdb keeps only in-frame clones here, not all; method: immunoSEQ multiplex PCR. The data show 150,000 to 200,000 clones, roughly 80% seen once. The source material was PBMCs. The receptors stem from a woman aged 18-35 years in good health and CMV-seropositive. Both conserved end residues are part of each CDR3. D genes are given only for firm matches. Some rows have no size entry. The others give once, few or many, or a class for an expanded clone.

NA TRBJ2-7 NA TRBV10-3 TGTGCCATCAGTGACCCGGGCGGGGAGCGCTCCTACGAGCAGTACTTC CAISDPGGERSYEQYF
NA TRBJ2-1 TRBD2 TRBV5-1 TGCGCCAGCAGCCCCCGATCGTTTAGCGGGGGGCGCTCAAATGAGCAGTTCTTC CASSPRSFSGGRSNEQFF
NA TRBJ1-5 TRBD1 TRBV27 TGTGCCAGCAGATCTACAGGGGAGGGCAATCAGCCCCAGCATTTT CASRSTGEGNQPQHF
NA TRBJ2-2 TRBD2 TRBV11-2 TGTGCCAGCAGCTTAAGGCGGGGGGTATTAAACGGGGAGCTGTTTTTT CASSLRRGVLNGELFF
NA TRBJ1-4 TRBD1 TRBV9 TGTGCCAGCAGCAAAGTGGACAGGGCGGAGGGGGGTGAAAAACTGTTTTTT CASSKVDRAEGGEKLFF
NA TRBJ2-4 TRBD1 TRBV6-5 TGTGCCAGCATTGAGACAGGGAAAAACATTCAGTACTTC CASIETGKNIQYF
NA TRBJ2-2 NA TRBV11-2 TGTGCCAGCAGCGTCGACAGGAACACCGGGGAGCTGTTTTTT CASSVDRNTGELFF
few TRBJ2-1 TRBD1 TRBV7-2 TGTGCCAGCAGCTTACCAGAGACAGGGGGCGGCAATGAGCAGTTCTTC CASSLPETGGGNEQFF
NA TRBJ2-7 TRBD1 TRBV29-1 TGCAGCGCACTGGGACAGGGCTCGGACTACGAGCAGTACTTC CSALGQGSDYEQYF
NA TRBJ2-1 NA TRBV30 TGTGCCTGGGAGGCGGTGTCCTACAATGAGCAGTTCTTC CAWEAVSYNEQFF
once TRBJ1-2 NA TRBV27 TGTGCCAGCAGTTTCTGGGGGGGAGGCTACACCTTC CASSFWGGGYTF
NA TRBJ2-3 TRBD2 TRBV4-2 TGTGCCAGCAGCCAAGAACTAGCGGGTTATTTGGGCCCAGATACGCAGTATTTT CASSQELAGYLGPDTQYF
NA TRBJ2-1 TRBD1 TRBV7-9 TGTGCCAGCAGCTATCCGGGACAGGGTATTCAGAATGAGCAGTTCTTC CASSYPGQGIQNEQFF
NA TRBJ2-1 TRBD1 TRBV7-6 TGTGCCAGCAGCACACACCGGGACAGGGGCTACAATGAGCAGTTCTTC CASSTHRDRGYNEQFF
NA TRBJ1-1 NA TRBV19 TGTGCCAGTAGTATCCCCCCTTGGGCAGGAATGAACACTGAAGCTTTCTTT CASSIPPWAGMNTEAFF
NA TRBJ1-6 TRBD1 TRBV5-6 TGTGCCAGCAGCAACCGGGACAGGTATTCACCCCTCCACTTT CASSNRDRYSPLHF
NA TRBJ1-1 NA TRBV29-1 TGCAGCGTCACCTCCCCGCGAGGGAACACTGAAGCTTTCTTT CSVTSPRGNTEAFF
once TRBJ1-6 NA TRBV9 TGTGCCAGCAGCGGAATGACAGCTGATTCACCCCTCCACTTT CASSGMTADSPLHF
NA TRBJ2-2 TRBD2 TRBV30 TGTGCCTGGAGTGTCGCGCGGGGGGGCATTGGCACCGGGGAGCTGTTTTTT CAWSVARGGIGTGELFF
NA TRBJ1-2 NA TRBV4-1 TGCGCCAGCAGCCAAGTCTTCACCATGCTAGGGACTTCTAACTATGGCTACACCTTC CASSQVFTMLGTSNYGYTF
once TRBJ2-4 TRBD1 TRBV6-5 TGTGCCAGCAGTTACGGACAGGGGAAAGCCAAAAACATTCAGTACTTC CASSYGQGKAKNIQYF
NA TRBJ1-1 NA TRBV28 TGTGCCAGCAGAGAGCCGGTTGCTTTTTCAGGCGATGAAGCTTTCTTT CASREPVAFSGDEAFF
NA TRBJ2-1 NA TRBV4-3 TGCGCCAGCAGCCAATCCCACCGGAGGGAGGAGCAGTTCTTC CASSQSHRREEQFF
NA TRBJ2-7 TRBD1 TRBV6-5 TGTGCCAGCAGTTACCCGGGGACAGACCCTTACGAGCAGTACTTC CASSYPGTDPYEQYF
NA TRBJ1-2 NA TRBV5-4 TGTGCCAGCAGCGAAAGAACATCGGGGGGTGATGGCTACACCTTC CASSERTSGGDGYTF
NA TRBJ1-5 TRBD1 TRBV7-8 TGTGCCAGCAGCTTCAGGGGGCTGAGCAATCAGCCCCAGCATTTT CASSFRGLSNQPQHF
few TRBJ2-3 TRBD2 TRBV30 TGTGCCTGGAGTGTATCACTAGCGGGGGGATCTGATACGCAGTATTTT CAWSVSLAGGSDTQYF
NA TRBJ1-2 NA TRBV5-1 TGCGCCAGCAGCTTCGAATCTACGGGGGAATATGGCTACACCTTC CASSFESTGEYGYTF
NA TRBJ2-7 NA TRBV4-3 TGCGCCAGCAGCCCATCCCGGGGTAGCTCCTACGAGCAGTACTTC CASSPSRGSSYEQYF
NA TRBJ1-1 TRBD1 TRBV7-6 TGTGCCAGCAGCAGAGACAGGGACACTGAAGCTTTCTTT CASSRDRDTEAFF
once TRBJ1-5 NA TRBV27 TGTGCCAGCGGGGGGTCGGGAGGGGCCCATCAGCCCCAGCATTTT CASGGSGGAHQPQHF
NA TRBJ2-7 TRBD2 TRBV15 TGTGCCACCAGCAGAGAGGGAGGGAGGTACGAGCAGTACTTC CATSREGGRYEQYF
once TRBJ1-2 NA TRBV28 TGTGCCAGCAGTTTGACAGGTGGGGGCTACACCTTC CASSLTGGGYTF
NA TRBJ1-4 NA TRBV6-5 TGTGCCAGCAGACCAGGGGATACTGAAAAACTGTTTTTT CASRPGDTEKLFF
few TRBJ1-5 TRBD1 TRBV19 TGTGCCAGTAGTAAAACAGGGGGCTTGAATCAGCCCCAGCATTTT CASSKTGGLNQPQHF
once TRBJ2-2 NA TRBV11-2 TGTGCCAGCAGCTTACCAGGGTACACCGGGGAGCTGTTTTTT CASSLPGYTGELFF
NA TRBJ2-7 NA TRBV7-9 TGTGCCAGCAGCTTATCGTACGAGCAGTACTTC CASSLSYEQYF
NA TRBJ2-3 TRBD1 TRBV4-3 TGCGCCAGCAGCCAAGAAGACAGGGGGGAGATAGATACGCAGTATTTT CASSQEDRGEIDTQYF
NA TRBJ1-1 TRBD1 TRBV4-3 TGCGCCAGCAGCCAAGCAGCAGGGGGGAGCACTGAAGCTTTCTTT CASSQAAGGSTEAFF
NA TRBJ2-3 NA TRBV7-6 TGTGCCAGCAGCTCCCCCGGAGGAAGCACAGATACGCAGTATTTT CASSSPGGSTDTQYF
NA TRBJ1-5 NA TRBV6-1 TGTGCCAGCAGTGTGTTAGGAACGGGTAGCAATCAGCCCCAGCATTTT CASSVLGTGSNQPQHF
NA TRBJ2-1 TRBD1 TRBV2 TGTGCCAGTCCCACTCCTGGGACAGGGTATAGCAATGAGCAGTTCTTC CASPTPGTGYSNEQFF
once TRBJ2-7 TRBD1 TRBV28 TGTGCCAGCAGACTTACAGGGGGCAGGAACGAGCAGTACTTC CASRLTGGRNEQYF
NA TRBJ1-2 NA TRBV9 TGTGCCAGCAGCGTACCCGGACTTGGCTACACCTTC CASSVPGLGYTF
NA TRBJ2-3 NA TRBV5-6 TGTGCCAGCAGACTGCGGAGTTTTGGCACAGATACGCAGTATTTT CASRLRSFGTDTQYF
once TRBJ1-1 NA TRBV7-2 TGTGCCAGCAGCCTCACCCCCCGGACAGTTAACACTGAAGCTTTCTTT CASSLTPRTVNTEAFF
NA TRBJ2-1 TRBD1 TRBV19 TGTGCCAGTAGTATGAACAGGGGGAAGGAGCAGTTCTTC CASSMNRGKEQFF
NA TRBJ2-7 NA TRBV5-1 TGCGCCAGCAGCTTGGCCTCTTTCTACGAGCAGTACTTC CASSLASFYEQYF
once TRBJ2-7 TRBD2 TRBV7-2 TGTGCCAGCAGCTATCGGGGGGGGACCACCTACGAGCAGTACTTC CASSYRGGTTYEQYF
few TRBJ2-2 NA TRBV28 TGTGCCAGTACGCCTTACAGGGCGGACACCGGGGAGCTGTTTTTT CASTPYRADTGELFF
NA TRBJ1-1 NA TRBV11-2 TGTGCCAGCAGCTTAGTATACACGGGGCAGGGGAAGATGAACACTGAAGCTTTCTTT CASSLVYTGQGKMNTEAFF
NA TRBJ2-3 NA TRBV11-2 TGTGCCAGCAGCTTAGGAGGTTTCAGGGCGGCAGATACGCAGTATTTT CASSLGGFRAADTQYF
NA TRBJ2-7 TRBD1 TRBV9 TGTGCCAGCAGCCCCGGGACAGGAGGCTCCTACGAGCAGTACTTC CASSPGTGGSYEQYF
few TRBJ2-7 TRBD2 TRBV29-1 TGCAGCGTCGGCTACGGGGGGTGGAAGAACGAGCAGTACTTC CSVGYGGWKNEQYF